This TCR beta chain was identified during a study of HIV-infected children after antiretroviral therapy interruption. Study summary: Continuous-treatment children had median age around 8 years, interruption over 9 years. EBV and CMV exposure was recorded in most children. Study outcomes and limitations: Minor non-naive CD45RA+ populations, like EMRA or stem memory, might contaminate naive sorts.

As for this clonotype: Antigen: not known.

Germline-derived CDR1 and CDR2 are KGHSH and LQKENI. V gave up 1 base and J gave up 0 bases, with 7 bases separating them. The CDR3 runs to 16 residues. Treatment defined: PENTA 11 planned treatment interruption arm or continuous ART arm. Naive CD4+ CD45RA+ CD45RO- T cells were FACS-sorted from thawed PBMCs. A 3' RACE protocol on RNA, with unique molecular identifiers, produced the TCR library. MiXCR, run by TCRdb on the 3' RACE reads, gives a single entry per CDR3 protein. The sample gives some 15,000 distinct CDR3 sequences, around 3.2% of which show up once; approximately 5% is in the top ten. Here the sequenced sample was CD45RA+ CD4+ T cells from PBMCs, taken from a donor given antiretroviral therapy, either interrupted or continuous. Subset meaning: naive CD4+ CD45RA+ CD45RO- T cells. The rearrangement joins TRBV18 to TRBJ2-6, with D unresolved. This receptor was identified in a child under 18 with HIV. The chain's CDR3 is CASSPLSFSGANVLTF. The CDR3 DNA sequence: TGTGCCAGCTCACCACTTTCCTTCTCTGGGGCCAACGTCCTGACTTTC.